A selection of T cell receptor beta chains follows, all from one sample in a study of CD8+ T cells in alopecia areata. This table comes from immunoSEQ multiplex PCR, and its TCRdb copy is limited to in-frame clones, with some not included. The sample comprises more than 110,000 clones, about 56% of which are singletons, and less than 20% rests with the top ten. The sample here was CD8+ T cells sorted from blood, taken at week 4, from a patient treated with tofacitinib. These receptor sequences come from a human donor with alopecia areata. CDR3s leave out the opening cysteine and the closing phenylalanine or tryptophan.

v_call	j_call	cdr3_aa
TRBV30	TRBJ2-2	AWSALPGGPGELF
TRBV9	TRBJ2-1	ASSVGRGEQF
TRBV29-1	TRBJ2-1	SVDDTGKYNEQF
TRBV9	TRBJ1-1	ASSARTEVVTEAF
TRBV18	TRBJ1-2	ASSPPGFGDGYT
TRBV23-1	TRBJ1-1	ASSPTGTTEAF
TRBV2	TRBJ1-1	ASSDLGPEAF
TRBV5-1	TRBJ1-2	ASSLDLTGERYGYT
TRBV27	TRBJ2-7	ASSHTDRDPYEQY
TRBV27	TRBJ2-7	ASSFQGGPGEQY
TRBV11-2	TRBJ2-7	ASSPAGVTQY
TRBV6-5	TRBJ2-1	ASSYGLAGNEQF
TRBV25-1	TRBJ2-1	ASSWDRSSYNEQF
TRBV23-1	TRBJ1-1	ASSQHRAAEAF
TRBV30	TRBJ2-7	AWSPITQLLGEQY
TRBV7-9	TRBJ2-1	ASSLRDRGNDEQF
TRBV5-1	TRBJ1-6	ASSLDRGRYSPLH
TRBV11-2	TRBJ2-3	ASSRQGITDTQY
TRBV4-3	TRBJ2-5	ASSHRPGDRGY
TRBV7-9	TRBJ1-6	ASSWVNSPLH
TRBV15	TRBJ1-4	ATSRGVGTAHEKLF
TRBV30	TRBJ1-1	AWGQGLGEAF
TRBV2	TRBJ2-7	ASSEAGGTGEQY
TRBV29-1	TRBJ2-7	SVSGTSGYEQY
TRBV6-5	TRBJ1-2	ASKGIGYT
TRBV27	TRBJ1-2	ASSLGPAIRGYT
TRBV4-1	TRBJ1-5	ASSQGQGEVPQH
TRBV5-6	TRBJ1-2	ASSPTGSSYGYT
TRBV30	TRBJ2-7	AWSGSGASSYEQY
TRBV25-1	TRBJ2-7	ASSGDTDHYEQY
TRBV5-1	TRBJ2-5	ASSRPGTEETQY
TRBV29-1	TRBJ2-2	SVVNTGELF
TRBV4-1	TRBJ1-2	ASSQRLTSHYGYT